These 29 T cell receptor beta chains were all obtained from the same sample, sequenced in a study of technical replicates of blood from several donors (dated by TCRdb to the late 2010s). Library method: the immunoSEQ multiplex PCR assay. In TCRdb, the immuneACCESS table is reduced to in-frame sequences with V and J assigned. These tables do not hold every clone; where another copy was compared, an unresolved V gene accounts for under half, and the others remain unexplained. This sample comprises 66,000 or so clones, almost 97% of them detected only once. Approximately 0.19% of the sample comes from the top ten. Specimen: T cells isolated from PBMCs. The receptors shown here come from a human donor in good health.

This chain joins TRBV5-1 and TRBJ2-1, with D perhaps matching TRBD2 (6 bases). The germline V gene has CDR1 SGHRS and CDR2 YFSETQ. Trimming pared 0 bases from V and 6 bases from J, leaving 13 bases between. This CDR3 has 15 amino acids. CDR3 in amino acids: CASSLATGTSNEQFF. The CDR3 DNA sequence: TGCGCCAGCAGCTTGGCTACCGGGACTTCCAATGAGCAGTTCTTC.

The J gene is TRBJ1-2, the V gene TRBV6-5; D unresolved. The CDR3 loop spans 13 amino acids. Trimming stripped 8 bases from V and 5 bases from J, with 15 bases between. Germline V gene sequence: CDR1 MNHEY, CDR2 SVGAGI. CDR3 nucleotides: TGTGCCAGCTCGCCCTACACAGAATATGGCTACACCTTC. As protein: CASSPYTEYGYTF.

J is TRBJ1-4 and V is TRBV30; D not certain. Germline CDR1 is GTSNPN and CDR2 is SVGIG (reference sequence). The ends were cut back, 2 bases at V and 8 bases at J, with 9 bases in the middle. The length of the CDR3 is 12 residues. The CDR3 loop is CAWSSQIEKLFF. The CDR3, as DNA: TGTGCCTGGAGTTCACAGATCGAAAAACTGTTTTTT.

This chain joins TRBV5-1 and TRBJ2-2, with a tentative D call TRBD2 (6 bases). Looked up from germline, CDR1 is SGHRS and CDR2 is YFSETQ. The ends were cut back, 4 bases at V and 6 bases at J, with 13 bases in the middle. The CDR3 has 14 residues. CDR3 loop: CASSIGTVSGELFF. CDR3 DNA sequence: TGCGCCAGCAGCATCGGGACTGTATCCGGGGAGCTGTTTTTT.

The J gene is TRBJ2-3, the V gene TRBV9, with D possibly matching TRBD2 (6 bases). Germline-derived CDR1 and CDR2 are SGDLS and YYNGEE. V was trimmed by 2 bases and J by 0 bases, leaving 7 bases between them. CDR3 length: 14 residues. CDR3 region: CASSVTRSTDTQYF. CDR3 nucleotides: TGTGCCAGCAGCGTGACTAGAAGCACAGATACGCAGTATTTT.

The V and J genes are TRBV6-5 and TRBJ1-2, with TRBD1 matching over 8 bases. The CDR3 extends over 15 amino acids. V gave up 6 bases and J gave up 8 bases; unmatched junction bases: 14. From germline, CDR1 is MNHEY and CDR2 SVGAGI. The CDR3 reads CASSLLQGAMGGYTF. In DNA, the CDR3 is TGTGCCAGCAGCCTCCTTCAGGGGGCGATGGGGGGCTACACCTTC.

Only one count was recorded for this clone. The CDR3 here is CASSLRSGLTNEKLFF. The CDR3, as DNA: TGCGCCAGCAGCTTGCGGTCGGGTTTAACTAATGAAAAACTGTTTTTT. This chain uses TRBV5-1 with TRBJ1-4; unclear D gene. The CDR3 runs to 16 residues. Trimming removed 1 base from V and 1 base from J, with 11 bases in between. Germline V gene data show CDR1 as SGHRS and CDR2 as YFSETQ.

V is TRBV5-1 and J is TRBJ1-2, with D possibly matching TRBD1 (5 bases). The CDR3 length is 14 residues. The V and J ends lost 5 bases and 0 bases respectively, with 11 bases between them. Germline CDR1 and CDR2: SGHRS and YFSETQ. The CDR3 sequence is CASSSGVSNYGYTF. The CDR3 DNA reads TGCGCCAGCAGTTCGGGGGTTTCTAACTATGGCTACACCTTC.

The chain combines TRBV2 with TRBJ2-1; no clear D gene. Looked up from germline, CDR1 is SNHLY and CDR2 is FYNNEI. The CDR3 has 13 amino acids. The V and J ends lost 4 bases and 1 base respectively, with 5 bases between them. CDR3 in DNA: TGTGCCAGCAGTGCCAGGTCCTACAATGAGCAGTTCTTC. This translates into CASSARSYNEQFF.

This sequence joins TRBV10-1 and TRBJ2-2; 12 bases line up with TRBD2. The CDR3 consists of 17 residues. Germline CDR1 is WNHNN and CDR2 is SYGVQD (reference sequence). The V and J ends lost 2 bases and 1 base, in that order; junction bases with no gene match: 2. The CDR3 sequence is CASSEPGLAGNTGELFF. CDR3 coding DNA: TGCGCCAGCAGTGAGCCGGGACTAGCGGGGAACACCGGGGAGCTGTTTTTT.

The chain links TRBV6-4 to TRBJ2-1; perhaps TRBD2 as D (5 bases). V dropped 9 bases and J dropped 7 bases, with 19 bases sitting between them. CDR3 length equals 14 residues. In germline, CDR1 is MRHNA, CDR2 SNTAGT. The CDR3 DNA follows: TGTGCCAGGACCGCTAGCCCCCCGGATAATGAGCAGTTCTTC. It codes for CARTASPPDNEQFF.

The chain joins TRBV6-5 to TRBJ2-1; 13 nucleotides agree with TRBD2. The germline CDR1 and CDR2 sequences are MNHEY and SVGAGI. J lost 7 bases, V lost 2 bases, and 5 bases had no gene match. The CDR3 spans 16 residues. The CDR3 coding sequence is TGTGCCAGCAGTTACGCCGGGACTAGCGGGGTGAATGAGCAGTTCTTC. The encoded protein is CASSYAGTSGVNEQFF.

The gene calls are TRBV2 and TRBJ2-4; D not certain. Trimming cost V 6 bases and J 5 bases, with 17 bases left between them. Germline CDR1 is SNHLY and CDR2 is FYNNEI. The CDR3 has 15 residues. This CDR3 reads CASRITHSEENIQYF. CDR3 nucleotides: TGTGCCAGCAGAATCACCCACTCAGAGGAAAACATTCAGTACTTC.

V is TRBV14 and J is TRBJ2-7; TRBD1 matches at 9 bases. Germline V gene data show CDR1 as SGHDN and CDR2 as FVKESK. This CDR3 is built from 16 residues. V lost 4 bases, J lost 3 bases, and 10 bases stayed unmatched. CDR3 nucleotide sequence: TGTGCCAGCAGCCCCCTGGGGACAGGGATCTTCTACGAGCAGTACTTC. This gives the protein CASSPLGTGIFYEQYF.

In nucleotides, the CDR3 is TGTGCCAGCAGCACCCAGGGGATGGGTAATGAAAAACTGTTTTTT. It codes for CASSTQGMGNEKLFF. The V gene is TRBV27, the J gene TRBJ1-4, with a tentative D call TRBD1 (6 bases). Between the trimmed V and J ends, which lost 6 bases and 4 bases, there was a span of 15 bases. The CDR3 runs to 15 residues. Germline CDR1 and CDR2: MNHEY and SMNVEV (reference sequence).

V and J are TRBV11-2 and TRBJ2-7; D gene uncertain. The CDR3 length is 14 residues. Looked up from germline, CDR1 is SGHAT and CDR2 is FQNNGV. V gave up 2 bases and J gave up 3 bases, with 11 bases separating them. Written as DNA, the CDR3 is TGTGCCAGCAGCTTACGAAGAGCGTTCTACGAGCAGTACTTC. This sequence encodes CASSLRRAFYEQYF.

The chain is built from TRBV5-8 and TRBJ2-7, with TRBD1 matching over 8 bases. V was pared by 5 bases and J by 5 bases, with 3 bases of the junction left unmatched. This CDR3 has 12 residues. CDR1 is SGHTS, CDR2 YDEGEE, per germline. The CDR3 protein is CASRKTGDEQYF. The CDR3 DNA is TGTGCCAGCAGAAAGACAGGGGACGAGCAGTACTTC.

The chain joins TRBV6-5 to TRBJ2-1, with a weak D call TRBD2 (6 bases). CDR3 length: 15 residues. Germline values: CDR1 MNHEY, CDR2 SVGAGI. Between the trimmed V and J ends, which lost 8 bases and 0 bases, there was a span of 14 bases. CDR3 amino acids: CASSISGNSYNEQFF. CDR3 sequence (DNA): TGTGCCAGCTCAATTAGCGGTAACTCCTACAATGAGCAGTTCTTC.

The genes are TRBV5-8 and TRBJ1-1; D ambiguous. The CDR3 sequence is 15 residues long. Per the germline V gene, CDR1 is SGHTS and CDR2 is YDEGEE. V gave up 0 bases and J gave up 0 bases, with 9 bases separating them. CDR3 residues: CASSLVVYMNTEAFF. As DNA, the CDR3 is TGTGCCAGCAGCTTGGTGGTATACATGAACACTGAAGCTTTCTTT.

The chain recombines TRBV4-1 with TRBJ2-5; D perhaps matches TRBD1 (5 bases). The DNA end lines up better with TRBJ2-7; the J call may be wrong. The CDR3 runs 15 residues. Germline-derived CDR1 and CDR2 are MGHRA and YSYEKL. The CDR3 coding sequence is TGCGCCAGCAGCCAAGATGGGTCCAGGGTCTACGAGCAGTACTTC. Its protein is CASSQDGSRVYEQYF.

The chain has TRBV12-2 and TRBJ1-2; the D call of TRBD1 is as the table states it, not checked on the DNA. TRBV12-2 counts as a pseudogene. The CDR3 runs to 14 residues. CDR3 nucleotides: TGTGCAAGTCGCTTAGCGGGACAGGTCTCAGGCTACACCTTC. Amino acid sequence: CASRLAGQVSGYTF.

This clone was seen a single time. The V gene is TRBV19, the J gene TRBJ2-7; TRBD2 is a possible D gene (6 bases). V dropped 5 bases and J dropped 5 bases, with 13 bases sitting between them. Germline CDR1 and CDR2: LNHDA and SQIVND (reference sequence). This CDR3 comprises 13 residues. The chain's CDR3 is CASSGGFFDEQYF. In DNA, the CDR3 is TGTGCCAGTAGTGGAGGGTTCTTCGACGAGCAGTACTTC. Looking up the rest from reference TRBV19 and TRBJ2-7 gives the full variable domain: DGGITQSPKYLFRKEGQNVTLSCEQNLNHDAMYWYRQDPGQGLRLIYYSQIVNDFQKGDIAEGYSVSREKKESFPLTVTSAQKNPTAFYLCASSGGFFDEQYFGPGTRLTVT.

The chain recombines TRBV4-1 with TRBJ2-4, with TRBD2 matching over 7 bases. This CDR3 is built from 19 residues. CDR1 is MGHRA and CDR2 is YSYEKL in the germline V gene. V gave up 0 bases and J gave up 2 bases; unmatched junction bases: 13. The CDR3, as DNA: TGCGCCAGCAGCCAAGAAAGTTTGACGAGCGGGATGTCCAAAAACATTCAGTACTTC. Translated: CASSQESLTSGMSKNIQYF.

The gene calls are TRBV5-4 and TRBJ2-3; D possibly corresponds to TRBD1 (5 bases). The length of the CDR3 is 14 residues. Germline CDR1 SGHNT, CDR2 YYREEE (reference sequence). V lost 0 bases and J 2 bases, leaving 7 bases between the germline ends. CDR3 protein: CASSLARVTDTQYF. The CDR3 DNA reads TGTGCCAGCAGCTTGGCCAGGGTCACAGATACGCAGTATTTT.

This chain uses TRBV4-1 with TRBJ2-3, with D perhaps TRBD2 (5 bases). CDR1 is MGHRA, CDR2 YSYEKL, per germline. The CDR3 contains 16 residues. V lost 0 bases to trimming and J lost 3 bases, with 13 bases between them. As DNA, the CDR3 is TGCGCCAGCAGCCAAGATCGGGGATTAGGGACAGATACGCAGTATTTT. Translated: CASSQDRGLGTDTQYF.

The chain couples TRBV9 to TRBJ1-3; a weak D match, TRBD1 (6 bases). Germline V gives CDR1 SGDLS, CDR2 YYNGEE. This CDR3 is 15 amino acids long. Trimming stripped 4 bases from V and 4 bases from J, with 15 bases between. The CDR3 region has the DNA TGTGCCAGCAGCAAAGGGGGTGTGGAGGGAAACACCATATATTTT. Translated: CASSKGGVEGNTIYF.

This chain uses TRBV6-1 with TRBJ2-7; 8 bases match TRBD1. Germline-derived CDR1 and CDR2 are MNHNS and SASEGT. V trimming: 7 bases; J trimming: 5 bases; junction bases outside the gene matches: 10. The CDR3 has 14 residues. The CDR3 region is CASNRQGKVNEQYF. The CDR3 DNA is TGTGCCAGCAACCGACAGGGGAAGGTGAACGAGCAGTACTTC.

The chain employs TRBV4-2 and TRBJ2-1, with TRBD2 matching over 10 bases. The CDR3 extends over 15 amino acids. V gave up 4 bases and J gave up 6 bases; unmatched junction bases: 6. The germline V gene encodes CDR1 LGHNA and CDR2 YNFKEQ. Here the CDR3 reads CASSRLAGVSNEQFF. The CDR3 nucleotides are TGTGCCAGCAGCCGCCTAGCGGGGGTTAGCAATGAGCAGTTCTTC.

V gene TRBV7-6 combines with J gene TRBJ2-3, with TRBD2 matching over 9 bases. Trimming took 1 base from V and 3 from J; bases not matched to a gene: 5. There are 16 residues in the CDR3. Looked up from germline, CDR1 is SGHVS and CDR2 is FNYEAQ. The chain's CDR3 is CASSLDAGGDTDTQYF. In nucleotides, the CDR3 is TGTGCCAGCAGCTTAGATGCGGGGGGGGATACAGATACGCAGTATTTT.